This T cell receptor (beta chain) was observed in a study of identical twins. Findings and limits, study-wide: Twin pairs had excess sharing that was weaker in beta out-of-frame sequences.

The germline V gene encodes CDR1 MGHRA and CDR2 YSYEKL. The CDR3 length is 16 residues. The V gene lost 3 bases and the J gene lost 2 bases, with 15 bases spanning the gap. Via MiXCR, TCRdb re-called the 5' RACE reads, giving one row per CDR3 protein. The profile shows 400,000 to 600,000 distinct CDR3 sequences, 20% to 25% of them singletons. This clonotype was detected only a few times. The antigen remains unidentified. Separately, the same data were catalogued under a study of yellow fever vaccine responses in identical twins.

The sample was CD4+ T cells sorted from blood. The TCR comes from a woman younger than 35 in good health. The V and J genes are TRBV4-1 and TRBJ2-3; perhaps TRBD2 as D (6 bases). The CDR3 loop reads CASSHPTSRDTDTQYF. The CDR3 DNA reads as TGCGCCAGCAGCCACCCCACTAGCAGAGACACAGATACGCAGTATTTT.